Each of the 20 T cell receptor beta chains below was sequenced from the same sample in a study of CD8 T cells in Susac syndrome. Reverse transcription of about 0.5 to 1 ug RNA used random hexamers. TCRdb re-derived calls from the immunoSEQ multiplex PCR reads in MiXCR, one entry per CDR3 protein. The sample has approximately 190,000 distinct CDR3 sequences, around 95% seen once; the top ten hold approximately 0.1%. The sequenced sample was CD4+ T cells from PBMCs. The source is a human donor with Susac syndrome.

J is TRBJ2-5 and V is TRBV6-5; D might be TRBD1 (6 bases). The length of the CDR3 is 14 residues. Germline V gene sequence: CDR1 MNHEY, CDR2 SVGAGI. Trimming cost V 5 bases and J 5 bases, with 15 bases left between them. This chain's CDR3 is CASSLKQGSETQYF. The CDR3 DNA sequence: TGTGCCAGCAGTCTCAAACAGGGTTCGGAGACCCAGTACTTC.

The V and J genes are TRBV20-1 and TRBJ2-1; possibly TRBD1 for D (5 bases). V was cut by 3 bases and J by 6 bases, with 12 bases left in between. Germline values: CDR1 DFQATT, CDR2 SNEGSKA (reference sequence). The CDR3 covers 13 residues. The CDR3 bases are TGCAGTGCTAGTTTGTCAGGGCGCAATGAGCAGTTCTTC. Protein sequence: CSASLSGRNEQFF.

The V and J genes are TRBV20-1 and TRBJ1-6; possible D gene TRBD1, 5 bases. There are 16 residues in the CDR3. Germline values: CDR1 DFQATT, CDR2 SNEGSKA (reference sequence). The V end was cut by 1 base, the J end by 5 bases, with 15 bases between. The CDR3: CSARVQGAIHNSPLHF. In DNA, the CDR3 is TGCAGTGCTAGAGTTCAGGGTGCAATCCATAATTCACCCCTCCACTTT.

The chain employs TRBV13 and TRBJ2-7, with D maybe TRBD1 (5 bases). Trimming stripped 3 bases from V and 5 bases from J, with 14 bases between. This CDR3 has 14 amino acids. The V gene's germline CDR1 is PRHDT and CDR2 FYEKMQ (reference sequence). The CDR3 DNA reads as TGTGCCAGCAGCTTTGATCAGGGAAGGAACGAGCAGTACTTC. Translation: CASSFDQGRNEQYF.

The CDR3 here is CASSPIRAAWGLEQYF. The CDR3 DNA follows: TGTGCCAGCAGCCCCATCAGGGCAGCGTGGGGCCTCGAGCAGTACTTC. The rearrangement links TRBV28 to TRBJ2-7, with D possibly matching TRBD1 (5 bases). V was cut by 6 bases and J by 6 bases, with 24 bases left in between. Looked up from germline, CDR1 is MDHEN and CDR2 is SYDVKM. There are 16 residues in the CDR3.

The chain couples TRBV11-2 to TRBJ2-5, with D perhaps being TRBD1 or TRBD2 (5 bases each). The CDR3 sequence is 15 residues long. Germline loops: CDR1 SGHAT, CDR2 FQNNGV. Trimming took off 5 bases at V and 5 bases at J, with 18 bases between the two ends. CDR3 sequence reads: CASSQDRGPAETQYF. The CDR3 DNA reads TGTGCCAGCAGCCAAGACCGGGGCCCGGCGGAGACCCAGTACTTC.

This sequence joins TRBV7-2 and TRBJ1-2; TRBD1 agrees at 7 bases. Per the germline V gene, CDR1 is SGHTA and CDR2 is FQGNSA. The CDR3 sequence is 15 residues long. J was trimmed by 0 bases and V by 4 bases; bases with no gene match: 5. The CDR3 region has the DNA TGTGCCAGCAGCTCAAGGACAGGAACTAACTATGGCTACACCTTC. This encodes CASSSRTGTNYGYTF.

The chain recombines TRBV2 with TRBJ1-1, with D possibly matching TRBD1 (5 bases). The germline gives CDR1 SNHLY, CDR2 FYNNEI. Trimming shortened V by 4 bases and J by 2 bases, and 8 bases separated the two germline ends. The CDR3 loop spans 13 amino acids. In DNA form, the CDR3 reads TGTGCCAGCAGTGTCAGGGCCAACACTGAAGCTTTCTTT. It codes for CASSVRANTEAFF.

The chain has TRBV4-2 and TRBJ2-7; 13 bases agree with TRBD2. The CDR3 runs 18 residues. The ends lost 1 base at V and 4 bases at J; junction bases unmatched: 10. Germline V gene data show CDR1 as LGHNA and CDR2 as YNFKEQ. The CDR3: CASSQGWRGTSGAYEQYF. The CDR3 bases are TGTGCCAGCAGCCAAGGGTGGAGAGGGACTAGCGGGGCTTACGAGCAGTACTTC.

The chain joins TRBV3-1 to TRBJ2-5; 11 bases agree with TRBD1. The CDR3 contains 13 residues. The J segment lost 7 bases and the V segment lost 4 bases, leaving 2 bases of the junction unmatched. From germline, CDR1 is LGHDT and CDR2 YNNKEL (reference sequence). This chain's CDR3 is CASSPGQGVTQYF. The CDR3 region has the DNA TGTGCCAGCAGCCCGGGACAGGGGGTGACCCAGTACTTC.

The chain joins TRBV30 to TRBJ1-1; possibly TRBD1 for D (6 bases). CDR1 is GTSNPN, CDR2 SVGIG, per germline (reference sequence). This CDR3 comprises 13 residues. Trimming stripped 2 bases from V and 4 bases from J, with 11 bases between. In DNA form, the CDR3 reads TGTGCCTGGAGTATCCAGGGGTTCACTGAAGCTTTCTTT. Residues: CAWSIQGFTEAFF. Using reference TRBV30 and TRBJ1-1 for the parts outside the CDR3, the full variable domain is SQTIHQWPATLVQPVGSPLSLECTVEGTSNPNLYWYRQAAGRGLQLLFYSVGIGQISSEVPQNLSASRPQDRQFILSSKKLLLSDSGFYLCAWSIQGFTEAFFGQGTRLTVV.

The chain joins TRBV6-5 to TRBJ1-1; a weak D match, TRBD1 (6 bases). Trimming stripped 0 bases from V and 5 bases from J, with 7 bases between. The length of the CDR3 is 13 residues. Germline V CDR1 and CDR2: MNHEY, SVGAGI. The CDR3 protein is CASSYSGQTEAFF. The DNA of the CDR3 is TGTGCCAGCAGTTACTCGGGACAAACTGAAGCTTTCTTT.

CDR3 DNA: TGCAGTGCCGGAGGGGACAGGGGCCCCGGGGAGCTGTTTTTT. Residues: CSAGGDRGPGELFF. The chain links TRBV20-1 to TRBJ2-2; the match to TRBD1 covers 10 bases. The germline CDR1 and CDR2 sequences are DFQATT and SNEGSKA (reference sequence). V was clipped by 6 bases and J by 6 bases; unmatched bases: 7. The CDR3 is 14 amino acids.

The rearrangement joins TRBV28 to TRBJ1-5; 7 bases agree with TRBD1. This CDR3 spans 15 amino acids. The ends lost 7 bases at V and 0 bases at J; junction bases unmatched: 6. Germline CDR1 MDHEN, CDR2 SYDVKM. Written as DNA, the CDR3 is TGTGCCAGCACCCGTGGACAGGTTAGCAATCAGCCCCAGCATTTT. It specifies CASTRGQVSNQPQHF.

The chain uses TRBV12-3 or TRBV12-4 and TRBJ2-2; D may correspond to TRBD1 or TRBD2 (7 bases each). Deletions cut 1 base from V and 6 bases from J, with 15 bases between. The CDR3 contains 16 residues. CDR3 bases: TGTGCCAGCAGTTTAGAGGGAGGGGGCAGAGCCGGGGAGCTGTTTTTT. This gives the protein CASSLEGGGRAGELFF.

The V gene is TRBV4-1, the J gene TRBJ2-3, with TRBD2 identical over 13 bases. CDR3 length: 16 amino acids. Per the germline V gene, CDR1 is MGHRA and CDR2 is YSYEKL. V dropped 6 bases and J dropped 6; count of bases not matched to a gene: 9. The DNA of the CDR3 is TGCGCCAGCAGGCCCGGGACTAGCGGGGTGGGTGATACGCAGTATTTT. Protein product: CASRPGTSGVGDTQYF.

This clonotype showed up just once. This chain links TRBV30 with TRBJ2-7, with a weak D call TRBD1 (5 bases). The CDR3 runs to 14 residues. V was clipped by 1 base and J by 4 bases, with 14 bases between them. Germline-derived CDR1 and CDR2 are GTSNPN and SVGIG (reference sequence). Here the CDR3 reads CAWSEGNGLYEQYF. The CDR3 DNA sequence: TGTGCCTGGAGTGAGGGGAACGGGCTTTACGAGCAGTACTTC.

The chain combines TRBV27 with TRBJ2-3, with TRBD2 matching over 11 bases. CDR1 and CDR2 (germline): MNHEY, SMNVEV (reference sequence). J gave up 6 bases and V 4 bases, and 6 bases lay outside the gene matches. The CDR3 is 15 residues long. The CDR3 loop reads CASSSPSGGQDTQYF. CDR3 DNA: TGTGCCAGCAGTTCCCCTAGCGGGGGGCAGGATACGCAGTATTTT.

The V gene is TRBV5-1, the J gene TRBJ2-7; 8 nucleotides align to TRBD1. J gave up 5 bases and V 4 bases, and 8 bases lay outside the gene matches. Germline values: CDR1 SGHRS, CDR2 YFSETQ. The CDR3 consists of 14 residues. CDR3 region: CASSRGTGSNEQYF. The CDR3, as DNA: TGCGCCAGCAGCAGAGGGACAGGAAGCAACGAGCAGTACTTC.

This chain joins TRBV27 and TRBJ2-7; a weak D match, TRBD1 (5 bases). The CDR3 contains 12 residues. From germline, CDR1 is MNHEY and CDR2 SMNVEV (reference sequence). With 8 bases removed from V and 5 bases from J, the gap between germline ends came to 13 bases. The CDR3 spells CASSDSIHEQYF. CDR3 bases: TGTGCCAGCTCCGACAGTATCCACGAGCAGTACTTC.